What follows is one TCR beta chain and its context. Its antigen is as yet unknown. The data are from a study of T cells in Graves' hyperthyroidism and ophthalmopathy. Whole-study results and caveats: Blood also showed most of the thyroid clonotypes that were expanded above 0.001.

What was amplified from RNA transcripts were TCR beta CDR3 regions. Using the HTBI primer set, a first-round RT-PCR was run on the TCR CDR3. TCRdb called the multiplex PCR reads again in MiXCR, with one record for every CDR3 protein. The table has 450,000 to 600,000 distinct CDR3 sequences, around 13% seen once. Sequencing was carried out using blood. This clonotype originated in a woman aged 40 to 50 with Graves' hyperthyroidism.

CDR3 in amino acids: CASSGLAGVYEQYF. Written as DNA, the CDR3 is TGTGCCAGCAGTGGACTAGCGGGAGTCTACGAGCAGTACTTC. The chain uses TRBV2 and TRBJ2-7; TRBD2 matches at 12 bases. V dropped 4 bases and J dropped 3; count of bases not matched to a gene: 1. The CDR3 loop spans 14 amino acids. Germline CDR1 SNHLY, CDR2 FYNNEI.